The rows below give T cell receptor beta chains drawn from one sample of a study of blood T cell repertoires in COVID-19. Here immunoSEQ multiplex PCR was the method, and the copy in TCRdb shows in-frame clones only, minus some. Of roughly 97,000 clones in the sample, about 80% were seen once. Sequencing was carried out using peripheral blood. The receptors here all came from a woman older than 75 with active or convalescent COVID-19. Each CDR3 is given with its conserved first and last residue. Fields, in order: D gene, clone size, V gene, CDR3 length, J gene, CDR3 protein, CDR3 DNA. A D gene is named only where the DNA matches it firmly. Clone size is not always given. Where it is, it says once, few, many or a class for expanded clones.

D gene: TRBD1; clone size: -; V gene: TRBV5-6; CDR3 length: 15; J gene: TRBJ2-7; CDR3 protein: CASSTTGTGFYEQYF; CDR3 DNA: TGTGCCAGCAGCACGACCGGGACAGGGTTCTACGAGCAGTACTTC
D gene: TRBD1; clone size: -; V gene: TRBV5-5; CDR3 length: 15; J gene: TRBJ2-3; CDR3 protein: CASSLGGQGKGTQYF; CDR3 DNA: TGTGCCAGCAGCTTGGGGGGACAGGGAAAGGGTACGCAGTATTTT
D gene: -; clone size: -; V gene: TRBV3-1/TRBV3-2; CDR3 length: 16; J gene: TRBJ2-5; CDR3 protein: CASSLPRTHFQETQYF; CDR3 DNA: TGTGCCAGCAGCCTACCGAGAACCCATTTCCAAGAGACCCAGTACTTC
D gene: TRBD1; clone size: -; V gene: TRBV19; CDR3 length: 15; J gene: TRBJ2-1; CDR3 protein: CASSIGQGIIHEQFF; CDR3 DNA: TGTGCCAGTAGTATCGGACAGGGTATCATCCATGAGCAGTTCTTC
D gene: TRBD1; clone size: once; V gene: TRBV11-2; CDR3 length: 15; J gene: TRBJ2-7; CDR3 protein: CASSLGPGGSYEQYF; CDR3 DNA: TGTGCCAGCAGCTTAGGCCCAGGGGGTAGCTACGAGCAGTACTTC
D gene: -; clone size: -; V gene: TRBV19; CDR3 length: 17; J gene: TRBJ2-1; CDR3 protein: CASSIDAARSSYNEQFF; CDR3 DNA: TGTGCCAGTAGTATAGATGCAGCTAGGAGCTCCTACAATGAGCAGTTCTTC
D gene: TRBD1; clone size: -; V gene: TRBV10-2; CDR3 length: 13; J gene: TRBJ1-2; CDR3 protein: CASSARDRLGYTF; CDR3 DNA: TGCGCCAGCAGTGCCCGGGACAGGCTCGGCTACACCTTC
D gene: -; clone size: -; V gene: TRBV20-1; CDR3 length: 11; J gene: TRBJ2-5; CDR3 protein: CSQGFGETQYF; CDR3 DNA: TGCAGCCAGGGGTTTGGGGAGACCCAGTACTTC
D gene: -; clone size: -; V gene: TRBV7-9; CDR3 length: 15; J gene: TRBJ2-7; CDR3 protein: CASSLVGWGRGEQYF; CDR3 DNA: TGTGCCAGCAGCTTGGTAGGGTGGGGTAGGGGCGAGCAGTACTTC
D gene: TRBD1; clone size: -; V gene: TRBV30; CDR3 length: 14; J gene: TRBJ1-5; CDR3 protein: CAWSQDRGDQPQHF; CDR3 DNA: TGTGCCTGGAGCCAGGACAGGGGAGATCAGCCCCAGCATTTT
D gene: -; clone size: -; V gene: TRBV4-3; CDR3 length: 16; J gene: TRBJ1-2; CDR3 protein: CASSQDLGAAVYGYTF; CDR3 DNA: TGCGCCAGCAGCCAAGATCTCGGCGCGGCGGTCTATGGCTACACCTTC
D gene: -; clone size: -; V gene: TRBV30; CDR3 length: 13; J gene: TRBJ2-7; CDR3 protein: CAWRQGGFDPQYF; CDR3 DNA: TGTGCCTGGAGACAGGGTGGCTTCGACCCCCAGTACTTC
D gene: TRBD1; clone size: -; V gene: TRBV7-2; CDR3 length: 15; J gene: TRBJ1-2; CDR3 protein: CASSSPTGTGESYTF; CDR3 DNA: TGTGCCAGCAGCTCACCAACCGGGACAGGGGAGAGCTACACCTTC
D gene: TRBD1; clone size: -; V gene: TRBV28; CDR3 length: 18; J gene: TRBJ1-2; CDR3 protein: CASSLLAPAGQLIYGYTF; CDR3 DNA: TGTGCCAGCAGTTTACTAGCCCCCGCGGGACAGTTAATCTATGGCTACACCTTC
D gene: TRBD1; clone size: few; V gene: TRBV19; CDR3 length: 17; J gene: TRBJ2-2; CDR3 protein: CASKKLGQGVGTGELFF; CDR3 DNA: TGTGCCAGTAAAAAGCTGGGACAGGGGGTAGGAACCGGGGAGCTGTTTTTT
D gene: TRBD1; clone size: -; V gene: TRBV14; CDR3 length: 15; J gene: TRBJ1-2; CDR3 protein: CASSQGGDRGFGYTF; CDR3 DNA: TGTGCCAGCAGCCAAGGCGGGGACAGGGGTTTCGGCTACACCTTC
D gene: -; clone size: -; V gene: TRBV5-6; CDR3 length: 16; J gene: TRBJ1-3; CDR3 protein: CASSVTRGVLGNTIYF; CDR3 DNA: TGTGCCAGCAGCGTGACCAGGGGAGTTCTTGGAAACACCATATATTTT
D gene: TRBD1; clone size: -; V gene: TRBV6-1; CDR3 length: 15; J gene: TRBJ1-2; CDR3 protein: CASSEDRGPFEGYTF; CDR3 DNA: TGTGCCAGCAGCGAAGACAGGGGGCCGTTTGAAGGCTACACCTTC
D gene: TRBD1; clone size: -; V gene: TRBV5-4; CDR3 length: 14; J gene: TRBJ1-1; CDR3 protein: CASSLGTGYTEAFF; CDR3 DNA: TGTGCCAGCAGCCTAGGGACAGGGTACACTGAAGCTTTCTTT
D gene: -; clone size: -; V gene: TRBV6-5; CDR3 length: 13; J gene: TRBJ1-5; CDR3 protein: CATTENSNQPQHF; CDR3 DNA: TGTGCCACGACAGAGAATAGCAATCAGCCCCAGCATTTT
D gene: -; clone size: -; V gene: TRBV21-1; CDR3 length: 16; J gene: TRBJ2-1; CDR3 protein: CASSKKLAGVGNEQFF; CDR3 DNA: TGTGCCAGCAGCAAAAAACTAGCGGGAGTAGGTAATGAGCAGTTCTTC
D gene: -; clone size: few; V gene: TRBV7-3; CDR3 length: 14; J gene: TRBJ1-1; CDR3 protein: CASSLGSGNTEAFF; CDR3 DNA: TGTGCCAGCAGCTTAGGGTCAGGGAACACTGAAGCTTTCTTT
D gene: -; clone size: -; V gene: TRBV18; CDR3 length: 14; J gene: TRBJ1-1; CDR3 protein: CASSPRQEDTEAFF; CDR3 DNA: TGTGCCAGCTCACCCCGACAGGAAGACACTGAAGCTTTCTTT
D gene: TRBD2; clone size: -; V gene: TRBV5-1; CDR3 length: 16; J gene: TRBJ2-1; CDR3 protein: CASSPGGLAGGNEQFF; CDR3 DNA: TGCGCCAGCAGCCCGGGGGGACTAGCGGGAGGAAATGAGCAGTTCTTC
D gene: TRBD2; clone size: -; V gene: TRBV19; CDR3 length: 15; J gene: TRBJ2-1; CDR3 protein: CASSLGLAEGNEQFF; CDR3 DNA: TGTGCCAGTAGTCTGGGGCTAGCGGAGGGTAATGAGCAGTTCTTC
D gene: -; clone size: few; V gene: TRBV4-3; CDR3 length: 14; J gene: TRBJ2-1; CDR3 protein: CASSQDRSRNLRFF; CDR3 DNA: TGCGCCAGCAGCCAAGATCGTTCGCGAAACCTACGGTTCTTC
D gene: -; clone size: -; V gene: TRBV28; CDR3 length: 16; J gene: TRBJ1-1; CDR3 protein: CASSSPTYLSNTEAFF; CDR3 DNA: TGTGCCAGCAGTTCCCCTACCTACCTTTCGAACACTGAAGCTTTCTTT
D gene: TRBD1; clone size: -; V gene: TRBV30; CDR3 length: 16; J gene: TRBJ1-5; CDR3 protein: CAWAGGTGALNQPQHF; CDR3 DNA: TGTGCCTGGGCCGGGGGGACAGGGGCCCTCAATCAGCCCCAGCATTTT
D gene: TRBD1; clone size: -; V gene: TRBV7-7; CDR3 length: 18; J gene: TRBJ1-3; CDR3 protein: CASSRRPGTGHSGNTIYF; CDR3 DNA: TGTGCTAGCAGCAGACGTCCCGGGACAGGCCACTCTGGAAACACCATATATTTT
D gene: -; clone size: -; V gene: TRBV7-8; CDR3 length: 16; J gene: TRBJ1-6; CDR3 protein: CASSLAAAGSNSPLHF; CDR3 DNA: TGTGCCAGCAGCTTAGCGGCAGCGGGGTCGAATTCACCCCTCCACTTT
D gene: TRBD1; clone size: -; V gene: TRBV19; CDR3 length: 16; J gene: TRBJ1-5; CDR3 protein: CASSTDRVGGNQPQHF; CDR3 DNA: TGTGCCAGTAGTACGGACAGGGTAGGCGGCAATCAGCCCCAGCATTTT
D gene: -; clone size: -; V gene: TRBV6-2/TRBV6-3; CDR3 length: 14; J gene: TRBJ1-6; CDR3 protein: CASSPGSGNSPLHF; CDR3 DNA: TGTGCCAGCAGTCCAGGGTCTGGGAATTCACCCCTCCACTTT
D gene: TRBD1; clone size: -; V gene: TRBV29-1; CDR3 length: 12; J gene: TRBJ1-2; CDR3 protein: CSVGSTGNGYTF; CDR3 DNA: TGCAGCGTTGGGTCGACAGGGAATGGCTACACCTTC
D gene: TRBD1; clone size: -; V gene: TRBV4-3; CDR3 length: 14; J gene: TRBJ1-2; CDR3 protein: CASSQPDRGNGYTF; CDR3 DNA: TGCGCCAGCAGCCAGCCTGACAGGGGTAATGGCTACACCTTC
D gene: -; clone size: -; V gene: TRBV19; CDR3 length: 14; J gene: TRBJ1-6; CDR3 protein: CASSDRPSNSPLHF; CDR3 DNA: TGTGCCAGTAGTGACAGGCCCTCAAATTCACCCCTCCACTTT
D gene: -; clone size: -; V gene: TRBV30; CDR3 length: 15; J gene: TRBJ2-7; CDR3 protein: CAWSQRQNGVYEQYF; CDR3 DNA: TGTGCCTGGAGTCAGAGACAGAATGGAGTTTACGAGCAGTACTTC
D gene: TRBD1; clone size: -; V gene: TRBV4-1; CDR3 length: 15; J gene: TRBJ2-7; CDR3 protein: CASSPGQGGSYEQYF; CDR3 DNA: TGCGCCAGCAGCCCGGGACAGGGGGGTTCCTACGAGCAGTACTTC
D gene: -; clone size: few; V gene: TRBV6-6; CDR3 length: 12; J gene: TRBJ1-2; CDR3 protein: CASRISGGGYTF; CDR3 DNA: TGTGCCAGCAGGATCAGTGGTGGCGGCTACACCTTC
D gene: -; clone size: few; V gene: TRBV3-1/TRBV3-2; CDR3 length: 13; J gene: TRBJ2-7; CDR3 protein: CASSLFAGREQYF; CDR3 DNA: TGTGCCAGCAGCCTTTTTGCGGGTCGCGAGCAGTACTTC
D gene: TRBD1; clone size: -; V gene: TRBV7-6; CDR3 length: 17; J gene: TRBJ1-6; CDR3 protein: CASSLHPGGGYNSPLHF; CDR3 DNA: TGTGCCAGCAGCTTACACCCAGGGGGTGGCTATAATTCACCCCTCCACTTT
D gene: -; clone size: -; V gene: TRBV18; CDR3 length: 16; J gene: TRBJ1-4; CDR3 protein: CASSPKEAGAGEKLFF; CDR3 DNA: TGTGCCAGCTCACCAAAGGAAGCGGGGGCCGGTGAAAAACTGTTTTTT
D gene: TRBD1; clone size: -; V gene: TRBV7-3; CDR3 length: 15; J gene: TRBJ1-1; CDR3 protein: CASSLLGTVNTEAFF; CDR3 DNA: TGTGCCAGCAGCCTACTGGGGACAGTTAACACTGAAGCTTTCTTT
D gene: -; clone size: -; V gene: TRBV5-1; CDR3 length: 15; J gene: TRBJ2-1; CDR3 protein: CASSLEGERRDEQFF; CDR3 DNA: TGCGCCAGCAGCTTGGAAGGGGAACGGCGAGATGAGCAGTTCTTC
D gene: TRBD1; clone size: -; V gene: TRBV5-1; CDR3 length: 17; J gene: TRBJ1-2; CDR3 protein: CASSLARTGTSNYGYTF; CDR3 DNA: TGCGCCAGCAGCTTGGCGAGGACAGGGACCTCTAACTATGGCTACACCTTC
D gene: -; clone size: -; V gene: TRBV11-1; CDR3 length: 13; J gene: TRBJ1-1; CDR3 protein: CASSWARGTEAFF; CDR3 DNA: TGTGCCAGCAGCTGGGCGCGGGGCACTGAAGCTTTCTTT
D gene: TRBD2; clone size: -; V gene: TRBV6-1; CDR3 length: 16; J gene: TRBJ2-1; CDR3 protein: CASSAPGGGNYNEQFF; CDR3 DNA: TGTGCCAGCAGTGCCCCGGGCGGGGGGAACTACAATGAGCAGTTCTTC
D gene: -; clone size: -; V gene: TRBV3-1/TRBV3-2; CDR3 length: 14; J gene: TRBJ1-2; CDR3 protein: CASSQDRGSRSYTF; CDR3 DNA: TGTGCCAGCAGCCAAGATAGGGGCAGTAGAAGCTACACCTTC
D gene: -; clone size: -; V gene: TRBV18; CDR3 length: 14; J gene: TRBJ1-1; CDR3 protein: CASSPTFRDTEAFF; CDR3 DNA: TGTGCCAGCTCACCCACATTTCGGGACACTGAAGCTTTCTTT
D gene: TRBD2; clone size: -; V gene: TRBV20-1; CDR3 length: 11; J gene: TRBJ2-7; CDR3 protein: CSARGGGEQYF; CDR3 DNA: TGCAGTGCTAGAGGCGGGGGGGAGCAGTACTTC
D gene: TRBD1; clone size: -; V gene: TRBV27; CDR3 length: 16; J gene: TRBJ1-5; CDR3 protein: CASRARQGATNQPQHF; CDR3 DNA: TGTGCCAGCAGGGCCCGACAGGGGGCGACCAATCAGCCCCAGCATTTT
D gene: -; clone size: -; V gene: TRBV7-2; CDR3 length: 16; J gene: TRBJ1-5; CDR3 protein: CASSLEWGVGNQPQHF; CDR3 DNA: TGTGCCAGCAGCTTAGAGTGGGGAGTGGGCAATCAGCCCCAGCATTTT
D gene: -; clone size: -; V gene: TRBV28; CDR3 length: 15; J gene: TRBJ2-7; CDR3 protein: CASSSIRSSPYEQYF; CDR3 DNA: TGTGCCAGCAGCTCTATTAGAAGTAGCCCCTATGAGCAGTACTTC
D gene: -; clone size: -; V gene: TRBV7-3; CDR3 length: 13; J gene: TRBJ1-1; CDR3 protein: CASSLTGDSEAFF; CDR3 DNA: TGTGCCAGCAGCTTAACAGGGGACTCTGAAGCTTTCTTT
D gene: TRBD2; clone size: -; V gene: TRBV10-1; CDR3 length: 17; J gene: TRBJ2-3; CDR3 protein: CASSEGTSGPAGYTQYF; CDR3 DNA: TGCGCCAGCAGTGAAGGGACTAGCGGGCCAGCCGGCTATACGCAGTATTTT